This T cell receptor beta chain was captured in a study of cytomegalovirus exposure and HLA in healthy donors. Study-level information: Assignment to the Caucasian-associated ancestry cluster applied to less than 85% of the roughly 410 genotyped donors. Study results and limitations: Reports showed the classifier diagnosing cytomegalovirus status with high specificity and sensitivity.

On this clone itself: Its antigen remains unknown.

The CDR3 sequence is 13 residues long. Trimming removed 6 bases from V and 3 bases from J; junction bases left unmatched: 4. Germline lookup yields CDR1 MNHEY and CDR2 SMNVEV (reference sequence). With 60 Vbeta and 13 Jbeta primers, the PCR was carried out. Sequencing used immunoSEQ multiplex PCR; TCRdb keeps in-frame clones, though not all of them. Here the sample spans fewer than 200,000 clones, more than 85% being singletons. J is TRBJ1-2 and V is TRBV27, with 7 bases matching TRBD1. The receptor was derived from a girl less than two years old in good health and CMV-seronegative. Specimen: PBMCs. The CDR3 spells CASRGRGDYGYTF. As DNA, the CDR3 is TGTGCCAGCAGGGGCAGGGGGGACTATGGCTACACCTTC.